The 13 T cell receptor beta chains in this list originate from one sample, sequenced in a study of T cell responses to AZD1222 COVID-19 vaccine. TCRdb keeps only in-frame clones here, not all; method: immunoSEQ multiplex PCR. This table has over 45,000 clones, approximately 83% appearing once. Source: peripheral blood, taken on day 0 of AZD1222 vaccination. Every receptor here comes from an adult in good health.

This chain uses TRBV6-5 with TRBJ1-5, with D maybe TRBD1 (5 bases). Per the germline V gene, CDR1 is MNHEY and CDR2 is SVGAGI. The CDR3 has 15 amino acids. V lost 7 bases and J 0 bases, leaving 13 bases between the germline ends. In nucleotides, the CDR3 is TGTGCCAGCATCACAGGAGATTATAGCAATCAGCCCCAGCATTTT. It is translated as CASITGDYSNQPQHF.

The V call is TRBV6-6, the J call TRBJ1-2; 10 bases are shared with TRBD1. The V gene end was trimmed by 5 bases and the J gene end by 5 bases; junction bases not matched to a gene: 8. The CDR3 is 15 residues long. Germline V gives CDR1 MNHNY, CDR2 SVGAGI (reference sequence). Here the CDR3 reads CASSPRTGGMYGYTF. CDR3 DNA sequence: TGTGCCAGCAGTCCCAGGACAGGGGGGATGTATGGCTACACCTTC.

The chain is built from TRBV4-3 and TRBJ2-3, with TRBD2 matching over 9 bases. V shed 3 bases, J shed 4 bases, and the junction held 14 bases outside the gene matches. This CDR3 region has 18 residues. Germline V gene sequence: CDR1 LGHNA, CDR2 YSLEER. CDR3 in amino acids: CASSHQSRASGNADTQYF. CDR3 DNA: TGCGCCAGCAGCCACCAGAGTCGGGCTAGCGGGAACGCAGATACGCAGTATTTT.

This clone was counted once. V gene TRBV3-1 (or the pseudogene TRBV3-2) combines with J gene TRBJ2-2; D assignment may be TRBD1 or TRBD2 (7 bases each). Germline V gives CDR1 LGHDT, CDR2 YNNKEL (reference sequence). This CDR3 has 15 amino acids. Trimming removed 8 bases from V and 3 bases from J, with 16 bases in between. The CDR3 loop reads CASSGGDTYTGELFF. The DNA of the CDR3 is TGTGCCAGCTCAGGGGGGGACACTTACACCGGGGAGCTGTTTTTT.

The V call is TRBV6-2 or TRBV6-3, the J call TRBJ1-5; no reliable D call. The CDR3 is 16 amino acids. Looked up from germline, CDR1 is MNHEY and CDR2 is SVGEGT. Trimming cost V 0 bases and J 4 bases, with 13 bases left between them. This CDR3 is CASSYSGGRRNQPQHF. The CDR3 coding sequence is TGTGCCAGCAGTTACTCGGGCGGCAGGCGTAATCAGCCCCAGCATTTT.

The chain combines TRBV19 with TRBJ2-5, with TRBD1 matching over 8 bases. The CDR3 is 14 amino acids. CDR1 and CDR2 (germline): LNHDA, SQIVND (reference sequence). J gave up 3 bases and V 5 bases, and 5 bases lay outside the gene matches. The CDR3 loop reads CASSPTGGKETQYF. For the CDR3, the DNA is TGTGCCAGTAGTCCAACAGGGGGAAAAGAGACCCAGTACTTC.

The chain carries TRBV21-1 and TRBJ1-4. TRBV21-1 has pseudogene status. The CDR3 runs 15 residues. The CDR3 spells CASSTQQSVNEKLFF. DNA of the CDR3: TGTGCCAGCAGCACCCAACAGAGCGTTAATGAAAAACTGTTTTTT.

The chain employs TRBV3-1 (or the pseudogene TRBV3-2) and TRBJ2-1; D not resolved. V was cut by 1 base and J by 0 bases, with 4 bases left in between. Germline V CDR1 and CDR2: LGHDT, YNNKEL (reference sequence). This CDR3 spans 14 amino acids. This CDR3 reads CASSQVSSYNEQFF. In nucleotides, the CDR3 is TGTGCCAGCAGCCAAGTTAGCTCCTACAATGAGCAGTTCTTC.

J is TRBJ2-7 and V is TRBV7-6, with 7 bases that match TRBD2. CDR3 size: 17 residues. CDR1 and CDR2 (germline): SGHVS, FNYEAQ. With V trimmed by 2 bases and J by 3 bases, 13 bases remained unmatched. The CDR3 sequence is CASSLTGGSLGIYEQYF. The CDR3 bases are TGTGCCAGCAGCTTAACTGGCGGGAGCTTGGGGATCTACGAGCAGTACTTC.

This clone was seen only a few times. The CDR3 spells CAISVGGRSGANVLTF. DNA for the CDR3: TGTGCCATCAGTGTTGGGGGCCGCTCTGGGGCCAACGTCCTGACTTTC. The chain uses TRBV10-3 and TRBJ2-6; D might be TRBD1 (6 bases). Germline V gene sequence: CDR1 ENHRY, CDR2 SYGVKD. This CDR3 is built from 16 residues. Trimming shortened V by 4 bases and J by 0 bases, and 10 bases separated the two germline ends.

The rearrangement uses TRBV30 and TRBJ1-3, with TRBD1 matching over 9 bases. Germline V CDR1 and CDR2: GTSNPN, SVGIG (reference sequence). The CDR3 is made up of 19 amino acids. The V and J ends lost 3 bases and 0 bases, in that order; junction bases with no gene match: 15. The DNA for the CDR3 is TGTGCCTGGAGCATCCTCGGGACAGGGTCTTCTCACTCTGGAAACACCATATATTTT. Its translation: CAWSILGTGSSHSGNTIYF.

This clone was counted a few times. This chain links TRBV4-2 with TRBJ2-7; 14 nucleotides match TRBD2. The germline V gene encodes CDR1 LGHNA and CDR2 YNFKEQ. V dropped 3 bases and J dropped 3; count of bases not matched to a gene: 7. The CDR3 totals 17 residues. The CDR3 bases are TGTGCCAGCAGCCACGTGGGGACTAGCGGGAGTAGCTACGAGCAGTACTTC. Its translation is CASSHVGTSGSSYEQYF.

The V and J genes are TRBV6-5 and TRBJ2-3, with D tentatively TRBD2 (6 bases). The germline CDR1 and CDR2 sequences are MNHEY and SVGAGI. V lost 0 bases, J lost 2 bases, and 12 bases lay in between. The CDR3 has 16 amino acids. CDR3 sequence reads: CASSYSAGSFTDTQYF. As DNA, the CDR3 is TGTGCCAGCAGTTACTCGGCGGGATCCTTCACAGATACGCAGTATTTT.